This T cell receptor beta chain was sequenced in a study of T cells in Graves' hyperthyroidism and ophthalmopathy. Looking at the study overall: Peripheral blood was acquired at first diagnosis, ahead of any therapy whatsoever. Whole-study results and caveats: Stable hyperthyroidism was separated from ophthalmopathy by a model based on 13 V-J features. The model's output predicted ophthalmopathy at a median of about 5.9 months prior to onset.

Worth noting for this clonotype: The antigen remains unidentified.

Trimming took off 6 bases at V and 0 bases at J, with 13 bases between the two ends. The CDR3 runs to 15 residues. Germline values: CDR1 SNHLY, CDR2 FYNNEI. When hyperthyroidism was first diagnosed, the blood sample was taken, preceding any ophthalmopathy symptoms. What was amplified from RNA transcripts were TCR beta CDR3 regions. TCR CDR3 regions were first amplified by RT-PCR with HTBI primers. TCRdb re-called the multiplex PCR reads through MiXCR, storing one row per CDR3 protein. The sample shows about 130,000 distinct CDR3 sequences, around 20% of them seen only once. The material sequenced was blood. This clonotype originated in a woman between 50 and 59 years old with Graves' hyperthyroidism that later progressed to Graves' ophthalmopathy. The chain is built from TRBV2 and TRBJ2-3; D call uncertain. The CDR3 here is CASSGLPTSTDTQYF. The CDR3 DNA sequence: TGTGCCAGCAGCGGGCTCCCCACTAGCACAGATACGCAGTATTTT.